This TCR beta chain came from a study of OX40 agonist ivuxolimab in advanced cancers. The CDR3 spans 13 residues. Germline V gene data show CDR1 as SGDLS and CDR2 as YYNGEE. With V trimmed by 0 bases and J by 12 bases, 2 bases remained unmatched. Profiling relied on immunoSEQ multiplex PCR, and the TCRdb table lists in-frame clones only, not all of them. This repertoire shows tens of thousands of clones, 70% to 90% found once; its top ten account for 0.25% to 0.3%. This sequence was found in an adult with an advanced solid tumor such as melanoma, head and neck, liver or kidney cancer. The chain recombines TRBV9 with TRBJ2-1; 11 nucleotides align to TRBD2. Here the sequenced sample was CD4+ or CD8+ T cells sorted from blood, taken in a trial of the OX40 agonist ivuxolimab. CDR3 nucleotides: TGTGCCAGCAGCGTAGGCACTAGCGGGGGGCAGTTCTTC. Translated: CASSVGTSGGQFF. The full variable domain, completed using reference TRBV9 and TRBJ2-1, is DSGVTQTPKHLITATGQRVTLRCSPRSGDLSVYWYQQSLDQGLQFLIQYYNGEERAKGNILERFSAQQFPDLHSELNLSSLELGDSALYFCASSVGTSGGQFFGPGTRLTVL.